These T cell receptor beta chains were read from a single sample in a study of shared clonotypes between healthy human individuals. The method was immunoSEQ multiplex PCR; TCRdb's version includes in-frame clones alone and lacks a portion of them. The repertoire holds some 2,400,000 clones, with approximately 96% as singletons. Sequences were obtained from naive CD4+ T cells sorted from blood. The receptor set was obtained from a man between 18 and 35 years old in good health. Both conserved end residues are trimmed from each CDR3. Fields, in order: V gene, J gene, CDR3 protein.

TRBV15,TRBJ2-1,ATSRDSSSLGVEQF
TRBV7-9,TRBJ1-1,ASSLTGARKTEAF
TRBV4-1,TRBJ1-1,ASSPPEAF
TRBV5-1,TRBJ2-3,ASSSAGAYRTDTQY
TRBV4-3,TRBJ2-3,ASSQGVLAGGDTQY
TRBV18,TRBJ2-3,ASSPPTKDTQY
TRBV5-1,TRBJ2-2,ASRSTSGSPPTGELF
TRBV6-6,TRBJ2-7,ASSVGGYEQY
TRBV5-6,TRBJ2-6,ASSSYRAQLSSGANVLT
TRBV11-2,TRBJ1-2,ASSGGSLDYGYT
TRBV25-1,TRBJ1-5,ASSEGQGLNQPQH
TRBV5-1,TRBJ1-2,ASSLASGGRNGYT
TRBV29-1,TRBJ1-3,SVEPDRGYGNTIY
TRBV30,TRBJ1-1,AWNQGSTEAF
TRBV4-2,TRBJ2-1,ASSQEYPAYSSYNEQF
TRBV15,TRBJ1-2,ATSAPGLSGGYT
TRBV6-5,TRBJ1-1,ASSYSGQSEAF
TRBV30,TRBJ2-5,ATVSAGLAGETQY
TRBV9,TRBJ2-7,ASSGGTGGFDEQY
TRBV28,TRBJ1-2,ASSPAGQGRGYGYT
TRBV7-9,TRBJ2-1,ASRRVRPGSYNEQF
TRBV5-6,TRBJ2-6,ASSLGTDPSGANVLT
TRBV5-1,TRBJ2-2,ASLRGDSGNTGELF
TRBV7-7,TRBJ2-2,ASSLLAGTGELF
TRBV20-1,TRBJ2-7,SARQGYEQY
TRBV7-2,TRBJ1-1,ASSLRPGAVNTEAF
TRBV9,TRBJ1-6,ASSERDWFNNSPLH
TRBV7-9,TRBJ2-5,ASSLRGVGSWYQETQY
TRBV10-3,TRBJ2-7,AISGTGTVGSGEQY
TRBV28,TRBJ1-1,ASSLPQGSYTEAF
TRBV7-3,TRBJ2-7,ASSLTGTSAYEQY
TRBV2,TRBJ2-3,ASIPRGQGTDTQY
TRBV6-1,TRBJ1-2,ASSTSGRNYGYT
TRBV5-1,TRBJ2-3,ASSLVQGASDTQY
TRBV5-1,TRBJ2-1,ASSLLDSTYNEQF
TRBV7-9,TRBJ1-4,ASSLMLFTNEKLF
TRBV5-1,TRBJ1-3,ASSLDGGSGNTIY
TRBV25-1,TRBJ2-1,ASSGFGTNPNEQF
TRBV11-2,TRBJ2-7,ASSFDNSYEQY
TRBV7-3,TRBJ2-3,ASSPGLDGDTQY
TRBV12-5,TRBJ2-3,ASGLGTWKY
TRBV27,TRBJ2-7,ASSLSGSGTNRYEQY
TRBV7-2,TRBJ2-2,ASSQVSGYTGELF
TRBV5-1,TRBJ2-7,ASSLLLDLGEQY